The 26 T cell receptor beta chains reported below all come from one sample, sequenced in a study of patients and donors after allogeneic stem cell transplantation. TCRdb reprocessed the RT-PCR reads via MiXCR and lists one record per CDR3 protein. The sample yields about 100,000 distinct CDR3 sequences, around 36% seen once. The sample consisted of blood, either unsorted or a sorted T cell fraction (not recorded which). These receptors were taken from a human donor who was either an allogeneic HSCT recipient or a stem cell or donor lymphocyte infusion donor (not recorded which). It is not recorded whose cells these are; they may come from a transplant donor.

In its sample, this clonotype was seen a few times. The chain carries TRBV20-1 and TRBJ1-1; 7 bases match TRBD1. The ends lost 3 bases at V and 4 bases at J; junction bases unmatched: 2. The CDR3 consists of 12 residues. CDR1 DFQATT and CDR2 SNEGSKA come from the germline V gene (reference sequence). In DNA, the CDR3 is TGCAGTGCTAGCCCAGGGGGCACTGAAGCTTTCTTT. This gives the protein CSASPGGTEAFF.

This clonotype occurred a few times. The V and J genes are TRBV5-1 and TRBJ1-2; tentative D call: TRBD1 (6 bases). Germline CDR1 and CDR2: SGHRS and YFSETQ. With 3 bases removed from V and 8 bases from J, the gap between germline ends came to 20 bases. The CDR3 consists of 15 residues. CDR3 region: CASSWGAGGTDGYTF. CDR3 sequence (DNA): TGCGCCAGCAGCTGGGGGGCAGGAGGAACAGACGGCTACACCTTC.

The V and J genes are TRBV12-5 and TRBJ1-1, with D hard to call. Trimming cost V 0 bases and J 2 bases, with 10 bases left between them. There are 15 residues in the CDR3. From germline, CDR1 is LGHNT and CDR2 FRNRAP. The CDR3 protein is CASGLVPQRNTEAFF. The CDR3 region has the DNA TGTGCTAGTGGTTTGGTACCCCAAAGAAACACTGAAGCTTTCTTT.

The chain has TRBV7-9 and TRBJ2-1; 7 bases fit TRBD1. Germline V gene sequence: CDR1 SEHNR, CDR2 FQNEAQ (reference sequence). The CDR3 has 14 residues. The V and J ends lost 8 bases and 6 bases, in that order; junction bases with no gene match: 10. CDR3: CASPDREGTNEQFF. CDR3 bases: TGTGCCAGCCCCGACAGGGAAGGTACCAATGAGCAGTTCTTC.

The CDR3 is CASSLAKTQYF. In nucleotides, the CDR3 is TGTGCCAGCAGCTTGGCGAAGACCCAGTACTTC. This sequence joins TRBV5-6 and TRBJ2-5; no clear D. This CDR3 contains 11 residues. Trimming cost V 0 bases and J 6 bases, with 3 bases left between them. Germline V gives CDR1 SGHDT, CDR2 YYEEEE.

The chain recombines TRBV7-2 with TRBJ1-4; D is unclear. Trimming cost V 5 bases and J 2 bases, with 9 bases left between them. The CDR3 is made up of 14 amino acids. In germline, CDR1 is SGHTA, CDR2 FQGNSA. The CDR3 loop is CASSLRRTNEKLFF. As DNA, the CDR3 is TGTGCCAGCAGCCTTCGACGGACTAATGAAAAACTGTTTTTT.

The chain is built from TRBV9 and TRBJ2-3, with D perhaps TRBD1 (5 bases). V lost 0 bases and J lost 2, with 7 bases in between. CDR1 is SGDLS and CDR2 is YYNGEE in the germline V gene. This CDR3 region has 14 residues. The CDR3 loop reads CASSVEGNTDTQYF. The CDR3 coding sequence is TGTGCCAGCAGCGTAGAGGGGAACACAGATACGCAGTATTTT.

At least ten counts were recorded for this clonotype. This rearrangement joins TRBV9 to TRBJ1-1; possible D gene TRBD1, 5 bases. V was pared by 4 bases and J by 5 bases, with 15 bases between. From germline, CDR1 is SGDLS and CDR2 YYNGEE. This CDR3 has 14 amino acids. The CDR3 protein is CASSRRAGSTEAFF. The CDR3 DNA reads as TGTGCCAGCAGCCGCAGGGCAGGGTCAACTGAAGCTTTCTTT.

CDR3 region: CASSPRLASSYEQYF. CDR3 nucleotide sequence: TGTGCCAGTAGTCCCCGACTAGCCAGCTCCTACGAGCAGTACTTC. The rearrangement uses TRBV19 and TRBJ2-7; 7 nucleotides align to TRBD2. Looked up from germline, CDR1 is LNHDA and CDR2 is SQIVND (reference sequence). J lost 0 bases, V lost 5 bases, and 7 bases had no gene match. This CDR3 has 15 residues.

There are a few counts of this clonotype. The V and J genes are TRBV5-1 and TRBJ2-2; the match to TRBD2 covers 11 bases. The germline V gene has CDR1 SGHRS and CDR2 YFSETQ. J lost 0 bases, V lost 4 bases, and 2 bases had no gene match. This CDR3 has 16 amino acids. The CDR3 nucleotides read TGCGCCAGCAGCCCTAGCGGGAGGACGAACACCGGGGAGCTGTTTTTT. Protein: CASSPSGRTNTGELFF.

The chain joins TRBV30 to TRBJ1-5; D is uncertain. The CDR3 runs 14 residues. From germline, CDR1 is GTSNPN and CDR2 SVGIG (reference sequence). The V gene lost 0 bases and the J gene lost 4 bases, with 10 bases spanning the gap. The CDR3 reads CAWSVWAQNQPQHF. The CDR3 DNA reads TGTGCCTGGAGTGTTTGGGCTCAAAATCAGCCCCAGCATTTT.

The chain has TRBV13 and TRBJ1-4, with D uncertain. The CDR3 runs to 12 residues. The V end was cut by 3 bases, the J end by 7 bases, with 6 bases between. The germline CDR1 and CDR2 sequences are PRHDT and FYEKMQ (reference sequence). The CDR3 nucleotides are TGTGCCAGCAGCTTCCCCTCTGAAAAACTGTTTTTT. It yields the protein CASSFPSEKLFF.

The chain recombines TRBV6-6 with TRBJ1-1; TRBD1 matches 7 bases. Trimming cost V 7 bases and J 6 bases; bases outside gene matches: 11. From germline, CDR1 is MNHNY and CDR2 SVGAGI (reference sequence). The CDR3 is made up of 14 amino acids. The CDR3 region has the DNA TGTGCCAGCATTCCCGGGACAGTCTCCTCTGAAGCTTTCTTT. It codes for CASIPGTVSSEAFF.

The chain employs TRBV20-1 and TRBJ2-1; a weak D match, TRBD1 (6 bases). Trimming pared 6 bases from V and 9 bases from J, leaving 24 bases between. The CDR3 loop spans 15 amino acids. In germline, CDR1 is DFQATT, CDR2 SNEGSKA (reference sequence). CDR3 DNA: TGCAGTGCCCTCTTATGGGGCGGCAAACAGGGTGAGCAGTTCTTC. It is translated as CSALLWGGKQGEQFF.

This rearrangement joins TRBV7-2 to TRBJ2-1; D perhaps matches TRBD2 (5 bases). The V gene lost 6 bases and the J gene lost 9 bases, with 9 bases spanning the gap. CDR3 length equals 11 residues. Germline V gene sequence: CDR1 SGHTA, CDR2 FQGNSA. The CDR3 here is CASSLDFEQFF. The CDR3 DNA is TGTGCCAGCAGTCTGGACTTTGAGCAGTTCTTC.

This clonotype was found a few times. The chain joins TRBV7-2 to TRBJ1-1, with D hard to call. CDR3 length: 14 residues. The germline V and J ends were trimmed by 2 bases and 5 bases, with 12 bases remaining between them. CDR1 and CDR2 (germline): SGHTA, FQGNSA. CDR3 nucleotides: TGTGCCAGCAGCTTACGCCCACTAGGAACTGAAGCTTTCTTT. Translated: CASSLRPLGTEAFF.

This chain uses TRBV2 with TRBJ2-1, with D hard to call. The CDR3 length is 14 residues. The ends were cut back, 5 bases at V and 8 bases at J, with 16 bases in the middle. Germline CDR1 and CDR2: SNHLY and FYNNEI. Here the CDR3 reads CASSIGRRLDEQFF. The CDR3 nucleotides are TGTGCCAGCAGTATCGGCCGGCGATTAGATGAGCAGTTCTTC.

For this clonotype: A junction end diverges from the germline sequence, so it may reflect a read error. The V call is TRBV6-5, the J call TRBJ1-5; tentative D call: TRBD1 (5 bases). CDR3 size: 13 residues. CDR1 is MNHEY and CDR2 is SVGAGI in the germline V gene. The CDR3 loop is CASRDSGDQPQHF. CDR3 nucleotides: TGCGCCAGCAGAGACAGTGGGGATCAGCCCCAGCATTTT.

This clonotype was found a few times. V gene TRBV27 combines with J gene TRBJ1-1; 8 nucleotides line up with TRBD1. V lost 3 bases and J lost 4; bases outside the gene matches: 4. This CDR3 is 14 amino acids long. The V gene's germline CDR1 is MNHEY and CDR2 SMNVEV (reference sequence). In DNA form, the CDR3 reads TGTGCCAGCAGTTTCAACAGGGGGGTCACTGAAGCTTTCTTT. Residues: CASSFNRGVTEAFF.

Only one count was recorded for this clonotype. The CDR3 reads CSVEGSPLNTEAFF. CDR3 bases: TGCAGCGTTGAAGGTTCACCACTGAACACTGAAGCTTTCTTT. The rearrangement links TRBV29-1 to TRBJ1-1; D not certain. CDR1 and CDR2 (germline): SQVTM, ANQGSEA. The length of the CDR3 is 14 residues. Trimming took off 1 base at V and 0 bases at J, with 9 bases between the two ends.

CDR3 in amino acids: CSSTGVAYEQYF. For the CDR3, the DNA is TGCAGTAGTACTGGGGTGGCCTACGAGCAGTACTTC. The chain uses TRBV20-1 and TRBJ2-7; D is ambiguous. Per the germline V gene, CDR1 is DFQATT and CDR2 is SNEGSKA (reference sequence). The CDR3 loop spans 12 amino acids. Trimming pared 8 bases from V and 2 bases from J, leaving 13 bases between.

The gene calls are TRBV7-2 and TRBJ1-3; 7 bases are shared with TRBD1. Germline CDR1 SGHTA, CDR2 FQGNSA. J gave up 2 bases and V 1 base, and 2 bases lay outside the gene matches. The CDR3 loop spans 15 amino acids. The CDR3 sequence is CASSLGTGPGNTIYF. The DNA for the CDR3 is TGTGCCAGCAGCTTAGGGACAGGACCTGGAAACACCATATATTTT.

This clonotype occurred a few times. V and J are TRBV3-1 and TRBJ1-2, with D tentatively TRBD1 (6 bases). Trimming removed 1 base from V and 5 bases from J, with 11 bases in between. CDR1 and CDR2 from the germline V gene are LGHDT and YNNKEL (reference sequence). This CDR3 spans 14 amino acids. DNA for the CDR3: TGTGCCAGCAGCCAAGTGGGACAAGGGTATGGCTACACCTTC. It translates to CASSQVGQGYGYTF. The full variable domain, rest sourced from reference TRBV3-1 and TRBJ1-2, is DTAVSQTPKYLVTQMGNDKSIKCEQNLGHDTMYWYKQDSKKFLKIMFSYNNKELIINETVPNRFSPKSPDKAHLNLHINSLELGDSAVYFCASSQVGQGYGYTFGSGTRLTVV.

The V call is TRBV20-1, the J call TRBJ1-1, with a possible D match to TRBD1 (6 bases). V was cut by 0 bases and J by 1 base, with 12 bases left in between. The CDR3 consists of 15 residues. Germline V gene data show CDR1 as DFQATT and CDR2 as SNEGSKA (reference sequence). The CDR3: CSARDRGTPNTEAFF. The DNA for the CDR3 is TGCAGTGCTAGAGATCGGGGGACACCGAACACTGAAGCTTTCTTT.

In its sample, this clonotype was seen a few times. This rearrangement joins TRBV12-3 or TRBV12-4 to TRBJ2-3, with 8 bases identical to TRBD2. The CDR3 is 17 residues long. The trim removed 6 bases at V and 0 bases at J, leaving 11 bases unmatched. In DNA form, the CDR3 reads TGTGCCAGCAGACCTAGCGGGTTCAGAGTTAGCACAGATACGCAGTATTTT. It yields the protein CASRPSGFRVSTDTQYF.

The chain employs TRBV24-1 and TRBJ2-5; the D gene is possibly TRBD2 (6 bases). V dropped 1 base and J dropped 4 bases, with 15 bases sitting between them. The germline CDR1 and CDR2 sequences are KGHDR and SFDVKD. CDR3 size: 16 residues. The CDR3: CATSDFRVGRGETQYF. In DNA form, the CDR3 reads TGTGCCACCAGTGATTTCAGGGTAGGGCGGGGAGAGACCCAGTACTTC.